The sequence of this T cell receptor beta chain was determined in a study of a mutant IDH1 vaccine in newly diagnosed glioma. General observations from the study: Of all patients, 85% to 95% showed vaccine-induced immune responses.

TCRdb's table, derived via immunoSEQ multiplex PCR, lists solely in-frame clones and lacks some. The sample holds about 23,000 clones, roughly nine tenths seen once. J lost 4 bases, V lost 4 bases, and 4 bases had no gene match. Germline lookup yields CDR1 SGHNT and CDR2 YYREEE (reference sequence). This CDR3 has 13 residues. To note about this clone: The antigen is not known.

The time point was: baseline, week 1 (first vaccination visit). Treatment denoted: pre-vaccination baseline after standard-of-care therapy. Specimen: PBMCs, collected from a glioma patient treated with radiotherapy, temozolomide or both. The sequence came from a man aged 25 to 45 with glioma. This chain links TRBV5-4 with TRBJ1-1; TRBD1 matches at 7 bases. Here the CDR3 DNA reads TGTGCCAGCAGCCCGACAGGGCCCACTGAAGCTTTCTTT. It specifies CASSPTGPTEAFF.